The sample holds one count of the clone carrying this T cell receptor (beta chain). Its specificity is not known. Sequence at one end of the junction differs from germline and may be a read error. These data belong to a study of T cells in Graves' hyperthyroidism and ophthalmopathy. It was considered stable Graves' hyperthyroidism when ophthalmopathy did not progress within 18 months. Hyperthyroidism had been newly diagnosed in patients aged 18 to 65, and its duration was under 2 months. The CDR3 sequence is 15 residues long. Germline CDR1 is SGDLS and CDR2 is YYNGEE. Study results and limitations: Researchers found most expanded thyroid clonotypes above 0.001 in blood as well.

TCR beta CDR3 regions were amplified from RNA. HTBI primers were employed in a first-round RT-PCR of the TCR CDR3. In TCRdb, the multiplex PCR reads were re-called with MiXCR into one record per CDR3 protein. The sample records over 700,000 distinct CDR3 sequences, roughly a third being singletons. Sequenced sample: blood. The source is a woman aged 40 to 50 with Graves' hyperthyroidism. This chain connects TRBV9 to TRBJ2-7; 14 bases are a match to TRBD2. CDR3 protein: CASSPIGLAGGNESF. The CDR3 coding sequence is TGTGCCAGCAGCCCTATAGGACTAGCGGGAGGTAACGAGTCCTTC.